The source of this T cell receptor (beta chain) is a study of T cells after posttransplantation cyclophosphamide. Assay: immunoSEQ multiplex PCR; the TCRdb copy retains only in-frame clones and omits some. The sample has roughly 32,000 clones, approximately 90% seen once. Cells defined as naive were viable CD3+CD4+ or CD3+CD8+ and CCR7+CD45RA+CD45RO-CD95-CD27+CD28+. Germline CDR1 is SGHDN and CDR2 is FVKESK. The CDR3 consists of 13 residues. The germline V and J ends were trimmed by 0 bases and 6 bases, with 8 bases remaining between them. Sequencing input: naive CD4+ T cells sorted from PBMCs. The sequence was collected from a woman between 55 and 75 years old in good health, CMV-negative, and a related stem cell transplant donor. J is TRBJ1-1 and V is TRBV14; D unclear. The CDR3 DNA follows: TGTGCCAGCAGCCAAGATTGGCACCCTGAAGCTTTCTTT. This translates into CASSQDWHPEAFF.